The entry below gives a single TCR beta chain sequence along with its context. The sample comes from a study of OX40 agonist ivuxolimab in advanced cancers. Study-level background: All patients had ivuxolimab intravenously every 2 weeks at 0.01 to 10 mg/kg. A partial response was reached by three patients: one with hepatocellular carcinoma and two with cutaneous melanoma. Patients with prior anti-PD-1, anti-PD-L1 or anti-CTLA-4 therapy were eligible; 40% had some.

Germline lookup yields CDR1 SNHLY and CDR2 FYNNEI. The CDR3 runs to 13 residues. V was pared by 7 bases and J by 2 bases, with 9 bases between. The repertoire was sequenced with immunoSEQ multiplex PCR; TCRdb's copy has only in-frame clones and lacks some. The sample shows roughly 62,000 clones, roughly 84% of them seen only once. V and J are TRBV2 and TRBJ1-5, with D possibly matching TRBD1 (5 bases). The source of this sequence is an adult with an advanced solid tumor such as melanoma, head and neck, liver or kidney cancer. The sequencing used CD4+ or CD8+ T cells sorted from blood, collected in a trial of the OX40 agonist ivuxolimab. CDR3 bases: TGTGCCAGCATGCAGGGTGGCAATCAGCCCCAGCATTTT. Its protein product is CASMQGGNQPQHF.